This TCR beta chain was recovered during a study of vaccination and CD4 T cells after COVID-19. Study in general: Samples taken post-COVID came a median 101 days after diagnosis, ranging from 35 to 161.

Treatment here: approximately nine-day PBMC culture with coronavirus spike peptide pools or control peptides (ViraFEST assay). A remark on this clonotype: The antigen is undetermined.

This CDR3 spans 13 amino acids. V was shortened by 1 base and J by 7 bases, with 10 bases between the two germline ends. Germline CDR1 and CDR2: MNHEY and SVGAGI. The study sequenced cultured CD4+ T cell DNA using the Oncomine TCR Beta short-read assay. Using its own MiXCR run on the PCR reads, TCRdb lists one record per CDR3 protein. The table records some 20,000 distinct CDR3 sequences, less than 55% of them present only once. The input for sequencing was CD4+ T cells from blood, cultured in vitro, taken after SARS-CoV-2 vaccination. The J gene is TRBJ1-1, the V gene TRBV6-5; unclear D gene. The receptor was derived from a human donor who had recovered from COVID-19. This CDR3 is CASSYLGRNEAFF. CDR3 coding DNA: TGTGCCAGCAGTTACTTGGGCAGGAATGAAGCTTTCTTT.